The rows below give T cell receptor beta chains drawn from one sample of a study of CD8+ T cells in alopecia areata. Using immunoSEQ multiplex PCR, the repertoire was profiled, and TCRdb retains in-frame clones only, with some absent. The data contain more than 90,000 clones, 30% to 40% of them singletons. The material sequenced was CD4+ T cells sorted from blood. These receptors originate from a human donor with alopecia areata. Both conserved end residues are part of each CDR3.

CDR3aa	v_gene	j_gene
CSVGGQGVTGELFF	TRBV29-1	TRBJ2-2
CASSQASSSTDTQYF	TRBV4-3	TRBJ2-3
CASSTAREGGNIQYF	TRBV5-6	TRBJ2-4
CASSLPNYTQYF	TRBV7-2	TRBJ2-3
CASSYRRNGYTF	TRBV6-5	TRBJ1-2
CATRSGHRNTGELFF	TRBV5-1	TRBJ2-2
CASSLDSGHQETQYF	TRBV5-6	TRBJ2-5
CASSLSHAMGQETQYF	TRBV11-2	TRBJ2-5
CASSQAGGSAGELFF	TRBV5-1	TRBJ2-2
CASSQDLGEGRHEQFF	TRBV14	TRBJ2-1
CSVAPRGAYGYTF	TRBV29-1	TRBJ1-2
CASSESPGSGANVLTF	TRBV2	TRBJ2-6
CSVGLAETQYF	TRBV29-1	TRBJ2-5
CASSLAIWTEAFF	TRBV7-2	TRBJ1-1
CASSLAGQANSPLHF	TRBV7-2	TRBJ1-6
CSAQGRGYGYTF	TRBV29-1	TRBJ1-2
CSAMRGRNEQFF	TRBV29-1	TRBJ2-1
CSATRRTSAGGEQFF	TRBV29-1	TRBJ2-1
CASSLTGAFSGANVLTF	TRBV18	TRBJ2-6
CAWLRGPGELFF	TRBV30	TRBJ2-2
CSVDNPANTEAFF	TRBV29-1	TRBJ1-1
CASSYSTGLAYEQYF	TRBV6-5	TRBJ2-7
CASSETLNTEAFF	TRBV2	TRBJ1-1
CASSLRRQSNEQFF	TRBV6-5	TRBJ2-1
CAWSAGLAGAGELFF	TRBV30	TRBJ2-2
CASNRRENTGELFF	TRBV6-5	TRBJ2-2
CASSYGETQYF	TRBV6-5	TRBJ2-5
CSANTPSGSFYEQFF	TRBV29-1	TRBJ2-1
CASSFPGQGVSYF	TRBV7-2	TRBJ2-7
CASSFPGQNQPQHF	TRBV7-2	TRBJ1-5
CASSSTGFQETQYF	TRBV5-8	TRBJ2-5
CASSRGTESNSPLHF	TRBV4-3	TRBJ1-6
CASSRVAEAFF	TRBV6-6	TRBJ1-1
CASSLQGPKAFF	TRBV7-9	TRBJ1-1
CASGSANTGELFF	TRBV5-1	TRBJ2-2
CAWGQLQETQYF	TRBV30	TRBJ2-5
CASSRVGGETQYF	TRBV4-3	TRBJ2-5
CASDRTGGANVLTF	TRBV6-5	TRBJ2-6
CSAGDREQYF	TRBV29-1	TRBJ2-7
CASSPAGSSYEQYF	TRBV5-4	TRBJ2-7
CSVDVRRVRDEAFF	TRBV29-1	TRBJ1-1
CATSRARQGPEYF	TRBV15	TRBJ2-4
CSVGGTSGDSTDTQYF	TRBV29-1	TRBJ2-3
CAWRPLTGRPEKLFF	TRBV30	TRBJ1-4
CASSRHEQYF	TRBV4-2	TRBJ2-7
CASSLVGSGRAGDTQYF	TRBV5-1	TRBJ2-3
CASSLDSSGANVLTF	TRBV5-1	TRBJ2-6
CASSLGGDTQYF	TRBV5-1	TRBJ2-3
CASSLAVYGANVLTF	TRBV11-3	TRBJ2-6
CAWSVRNTYEQYF	TRBV30	TRBJ2-7
CASSLRAGGVDEQYF	TRBV7-2	TRBJ2-7